This T cell receptor (beta chain) was sequenced in a study of T cells in Graves' hyperthyroidism and ophthalmopathy. As for the study in general: Initial diagnosis, before any treatment, was when peripheral blood was collected. General study results and limits: In the analysis, a 13 V-J model separated ophthalmopathy from stable hyperthyroidism.

Using RNA transcripts as the source, TCR beta CDR3 regions were amplified. The primer set for the first-round RT-PCR of the TCR CDR3 was HTBI. TCRdb reprocessed the multiplex PCR reads with MiXCR, giving one entry per CDR3 protein. The sample records fewer than 350,000 distinct CDR3 sequences, roughly a fifth being singletons. The study included ophthalmopathy patients with Clinical Activity Score at least 3, NOSPECS grade at least 4 and duration under 3 months. Out of roughly 10 ml of fresh peripheral blood came the PBMCs. This clonotype has a count of ten or more. Its antigen is not known. V lost 2 bases, J lost 4 bases, and 7 bases stayed unmatched. The CDR3 has 15 residues. In germline, CDR1 is MNHEY, CDR2 SVGAGI.

The clonotype was recovered from a man in his fifties with Graves' ophthalmopathy. This chain joins TRBV6-5 and TRBJ2-7; 8 bases line up with TRBD1. The sample consisted of blood. This CDR3 reads CASSYGGRGQYEQYF. In DNA form, the CDR3 reads TGTGCCAGCAGTTACGGAGGCAGGGGGCAATACGAGCAGTACTTC.